The rows below give T cell receptor beta chains drawn from one sample of a study of cytomegalovirus exposure and HLA in healthy donors. Profiled with immunoSEQ multiplex PCR; TCRdb holds only in-frame clones, not every one. The sample has about 170,000 clones; about 75% are singletons. The sample taken for sequencing was PBMCs. The receptors stem from a man aged 40-50 years in good health and CMV-seropositive. Each CDR3 is given with its conserved first and last residue. The D gene is left open where the match is weak. Clone size is given for some rows only: seen once, a few or many times, or a class if the clone is expanded.

CDR3 length	V gene	clone size	D gene	J gene	CDR3 DNA	CDR3 protein
14	TRBV11-2	-	-	TRBJ2-7	TGTGCCAGCAGCTCCCCGGTAGCTCCCTACGAGCAGTACTTC	CASSSPVAPYEQYF
12	TRBV28	-	-	TRBJ1-2	TGTGCCAGCAGAACAGAACCCTTAGGCTACACCTTC	CASRTEPLGYTF
13	TRBV28	-	-	TRBJ2-7	TGTGCCAGCTTCGAGGGAGGTCTCTACGAGCAGTACTTC	CASFEGGLYEQYF
16	TRBV10-3	-	TRBD1	TRBJ2-7	TGTGCCATCAGTGACCGGACAGGGGGCGTTGCCTACGAGCAGTACTTC	CAISDRTGGVAYEQYF
14	TRBV6-5	-	TRBD1	TRBJ1-2	TGTGCCAGCAATCAGGGGGAACGTCTGAGTGGCTACACCTTC	CASNQGERLSGYTF
15	TRBV9	-	TRBD1	TRBJ2-7	TGTGCCAGCAGCGCGACCGGGACAGGGGCCTACGAGCAGTACTTC	CASSATGTGAYEQYF
17	TRBV7-2	-	TRBD1	TRBJ1-1	TGTGCCAGCAGCTTAGCGCGGGGAAGGGGGCGCGACACTGAAGCTTTCTTT	CASSLARGRGRDTEAFF
15	TRBV5-1	few	TRBD1	TRBJ2-7	TGCGCCAGCAGCTTCGGGACAGGGGGGGACTACGAGCAGTACTTC	CASSFGTGGDYEQYF
14	TRBV19	-	TRBD1	TRBJ1-2	TGTGCCAGTATCCGCCTTGGACAGGGTGATGGCTACACCTTC	CASIRLGQGDGYTF
14	TRBV27	-	TRBD1	TRBJ1-2	TGTGCCAGCAGCCAGGGGGGCTGGGACTATGGCTACACCTTC	CASSQGGWDYGYTF
16	TRBV7-9	-	TRBD1	TRBJ1-2	TGTGCCAGCAGCTCCCGGGACAGGGGAGCTAACTATGGCTACACCTTC	CASSSRDRGANYGYTF
16	TRBV2	-	TRBD2	TRBJ2-6	TGTGCCAGCCGCGGGGGATCAAGCTCTGGGGCCAACGTCCTGACTTTC	CASRGGSSSGANVLTF
15	TRBV5-8	-	TRBD2	TRBJ2-7	TGTGCCAGCAACGTCGCACTAGCGGGAGCTTACGAGCAGTACTTC	CASNVALAGAYEQYF
14	TRBV11-3	-	TRBD2	TRBJ2-3	TGTGCCAGCAGCTTCGGGCGGGAGGCAGATACGCAGTATTTT	CASSFGREADTQYF
15	TRBV10-3	-	TRBD2	TRBJ2-1	TGTGCCATAAGGTGGACTAGCGGGAGAGGTTATGAGCAGTTCTTC	CAIRWTSGRGYEQFF
15	TRBV18	-	TRBD1	TRBJ1-2	TGTGCCAGCTCTCAAGGACAGGGAGATAACTATGGCTACACCTTC	CASSQGQGDNYGYTF
16	TRBV18	-	TRBD2	TRBJ2-3	TGTGCCAGCTCATCCCAGCGGGAGGTCGGGACGGATACGCAGTATTTT	CASSSQREVGTDTQYF
16	TRBV9	-	-	TRBJ1-2	TGTGCCAGCAGCCCCCTGGCGACAGCCCTTAACTATGGCTACACCTTC	CASSPLATALNYGYTF
18	TRBV28	few	TRBD2	TRBJ2-2	TGTGCCAGCAGCACCGAGCCAGGGACTAGCGGGAGGGCCGGGGAGCTGTTTTTT	CASSTEPGTSGRAGELFF
13	TRBV7-9	-	-	TRBJ2-2	TGTGCCAGCAGCCACACGAACACCGGGGAGCTGTTTTTT	CASSHTNTGELFF
14	TRBV19	-	-	TRBJ1-5	TGTGCCAGTAGTATGTCGGGGAACAATCAGCCCCAGCATTTT	CASSMSGNNQPQHF
13	TRBV12-5	-	TRBD2	TRBJ2-7	TGTGCTAGTGGTTTTGGGGAGGGGCGCGAGCAGTACTTC	CASGFGEGREQYF
17	TRBV10-1	-	-	TRBJ1-1	TGCGCCAGCACCTCCCAAAATTCAGGTGCAGGGAACACTGAAGCTTTCTTT	CASTSQNSGAGNTEAFF
16	TRBV5-1	-	TRBD2	TRBJ2-2	TGCGCCAGCAGTATGACTAGCGGGACCCCCGCCGGGGAGCTGTTTTTT	CASSMTSGTPAGELFF
13	TRBV29-1	-	TRBD2	TRBJ2-4	TGCAGCGTTGGATCTGCGGGAGTTGGCATTCAGTACTTC	CSVGSAGVGIQYF
12	TRBV29-1	-	-	TRBJ1-1	TGCAGCGTTCGAAGCGGCCCCACTGAAGCTTTCTTT	CSVRSGPTEAFF
15	TRBV6-1	-	TRBD2	TRBJ2-7	TGTGCCAGCAGTGATATAGCGGGAGGAGGCTACGAGCAGTACTTC	CASSDIAGGGYEQYF
15	TRBV5-3	-	-	TRBJ1-5	TGTGCCAGAAGCTTGGCCGCAGGGAACAATCAGCCCCAGCATTTT	CARSLAAGNNQPQHF
16	TRBV5-6	-	TRBD2	TRBJ2-7	TGTGCCAGCAGCTATATGACTAGCGGGAGGGATGACGAGCAGTACTTC	CASSYMTSGRDDEQYF
16	TRBV28	-	TRBD1	TRBJ1-2	TGTGCCAGCACCCAGCTTCCGGGACAGAGTAACTATGGCTACACCTTC	CASTQLPGQSNYGYTF
16	TRBV5-4	-	TRBD2	TRBJ2-1	TGTGCCAGCAGCCGAGCGGGAGTAGGGTCCTACAATGAGCAGTTCTTC	CASSRAGVGSYNEQFF
15	TRBV6-1	-	TRBD2	TRBJ2-1	TGTGCCAGCAGTGTCTCTAGCGGGAGGGTACAGGAGCAGTTCTTC	CASSVSSGRVQEQFF
13	TRBV27	-	-	TRBJ1-5	TGTGCCAGCAGTTCCACAGGGTATCAGCCCCAGCATTTT	CASSSTGYQPQHF
18	TRBV29-1	-	TRBD2	TRBJ2-1	TGCAGCGTTACTCCGGGACTAGCGAGACCTAGCTCCTACAATGAGCAGTTCTTC	CSVTPGLARPSSYNEQFF
15	TRBV4-2	few	-	TRBJ2-2	TGTGCCAGCAGCCAAGACCTCCAGGGAGGCGGGGAGCTGTTTTTT	CASSQDLQGGGELFF
15	TRBV5-1	-	-	TRBJ1-1	TGCGCCAGCAGCTTGGGCGGAGGGCTGAACACTGAAGCTTTCTTT	CASSLGGGLNTEAFF
11	TRBV20-1	-	-	TRBJ1-1	TGCAGTGCTAACAGGGATCTTCGAGCTTTCTTT	CSANRDLRAFF
15	TRBV9	-	TRBD2	TRBJ2-1	TGTGCCAGCAGCAGAGGGACTAGCGGGGGAAATGAGCAGTTCTTC	CASSRGTSGGNEQFF
16	TRBV5-1	-	-	TRBJ2-3	TGCGCCAGCAGCTTTATCTACGACTCGGTGGCAGATACGCAGTATTTT	CASSFIYDSVADTQYF
13	TRBV5-1	-	TRBD1	TRBJ2-7	TGCGCCAGCAGCGTTGACAGGGCGGGCGAGCAGTACTTC	CASSVDRAGEQYF
16	TRBV23-1	-	TRBD2	TRBJ2-7	TGCGCCAGCAGTCATTCCCGGGGGGAGGGACCCTACGAGCAGTACTTC	CASSHSRGEGPYEQYF
17	TRBV28	-	-	TRBJ1-1	TGTGCCAGCAGCACACACCCCGGTCGGGGGGCGGACACTGAAGCTTTCTTT	CASSTHPGRGADTEAFF
13	TRBV19	-	-	TRBJ1-1	TGTGCCACTGGGCTGGAGGTAGGCACTGAAGCTTTCTTT	CATGLEVGTEAFF
15	TRBV5-1	-	-	TRBJ2-5	TGCGCCAGCAGCTTGGGGGGCAGGGCTGGGGAGACCCAGTACTTC	CASSLGGRAGETQYF